One T cell receptor (beta chain) is described in this entry. This clonotype has more than one count but fewer than ten. Its recognized antigen is unknown. Within one base of it there is no much larger clone, and no base qualities were kept. This sample was taken from a study of identical twins (dated by TCRdb to about 2016). Looking at the study overall: TCR alpha and beta repertoires from monozygotic twins, unrelated adults of various ages and cord blood were deep-sequenced to test whether fetal clonotypes persist. To rule out contamination, replicate twin experiments were performed at different times with different library preparation protocols.

Only healthy Caucasian donors were included. Three pairs of female monozygotic twins, all aged roughly 18 to 30 years, made up the twin cohort. Miltenyi CD45RO+ enrichment and human naive T-cell isolation kits were used to isolate memory (CD45RO+) and naive T cells from PBMC. What the research found in general, with its limitations: Out-of-frame TCR alpha sharing in monozygotic twins was systematically underestimated by recombination models, whereas sharing between unrelated individuals was in agreement with the recombination models. Out-of-frame TCR alpha sequences shared between twins showed an excess of low generation-probability sequences compared with coincidental sharing between unrelated individuals. Zero-insertion analyses could be partly confounded by invariant T cells such as MAIT and iNKT, although diverse VJ usage argued against such confounding for most clonotypes. In beta out-of-frame sequences, excess twin sharing was weaker, because having fewer shared sequences lowered the signal-to-noise ratio. Conclusions relied on cross-sectional statistical analysis, since the same donors could not be followed over many years. Abundant cord blood beta clonotypes carried fewer insertions; young adult naive repertoires showed a weaker similar trend, while memory repertoires showed none.

The library was produced with 5' RACE. The instrument was an Illumina HiSeq 2000. Template switching added a universal primer binding site, and the final cDNA carried a unique molecular identifier that allowed TCR cDNA molecules to be counted accurately. Specific primers in the conserved constant-segment region were used to synthesize first-strand cDNA for the TCR alpha and beta chains. To control for contamination, every cDNA library carried two barcodes: a SMART-Mk sample barcode plus Illumina barcodes. Two successive PCR steps introduced TruSeq adapter sequences along with Illumina sample barcodes. The Illumina HiSeq platform was used with custom primers to sequence TCR alpha and beta cDNA libraries. Turning to the authors' computational methods: MiGEC was used to process raw reads and extract unique molecular identifiers, and MiXCR was used to find CDR3 positions. For each individual, recombination models were inferred using an EM algorithm with the repgenHMM and IGoR tools. The tcR package in R was used for shared clonotype analysis, with sharing normalized by the product of cloneset sizes. To study raw recombination free of thymic and clonal selection effects, out-of-frame nonproductive sequences were analyzed. TCRdb passed the public sequencing reads through fastp at Q25 and MiXCR, retaining productive beta sequences. Identical CDR3 protein sequences are pooled into one entry, listed with their most common genes and DNA. TCRdb's processing, not the authors', yielded these V and J calls. The sample table records hundreds of thousands of distinct CDR3 sequences; 7.5% of these occur just once. The top ten hold around 1.8% of the sample.

In the germline V gene, CDR1 corresponds to KGHDR and CDR2 to SFDVKD. The CDR3 starts with the cysteine, ends with the phenylalanine, and has 15 residues. This entry keeps only the CDR3 DNA: 45 bases, framed from base 1. Trimming leaves V shorter by 2 bases and J shorter by 0 bases, with the junction holding 3 bases beyond the gene matches. These data were likewise used in another study, on yellow fever vaccine responses in identical twins. The second paper further reports: The T cell response to vaccination in identical twins was reported by the authors to appear partly convergent and partly personalized. In identical twins, the study followed T cell clones that responded to the vaccine with precision.

Rearrangement joined TRBV24-1 to TRBJ2-7; 7 nucleotides in the junction match TRBD1. The receptor was derived from a woman aged 18-29 years in good health. Sequencing used memory (CD45RO+) T cells sorted from blood. This sample's cell subset or site label indicates: CD45RO+ enriched T cells. The sequence in DNA is TGTGCCACCAGTGATTCTCGGGACAGCTCCTACGAGCAGTACTTC. This sequence encodes CATSDSRDSSYEQYF.